The clone carrying this T cell receptor (beta chain) was detected ten times or more. What it binds is unknown. The data belong to a study of beta chain features in type 1 diabetes. Study at large: Similarity in age, gender and cell yields was seen between patients and healthy donors.

It was via CD45RO/CCR7/CD25/CD127/CD95/CD27 that CD4+ naive, central memory, regulatory and stem cell-like memory cells were sorted. Germline CDR1 reads SGHVS; CDR2 reads FNYEAQ. The CDR3 covers 16 residues. V was trimmed by 0 bases and J by 6 bases, leaving 14 bases between them. Whole-study findings and limits: It was among patients, rather than healthy donors, that naive, central memory and Treg TCRB repertoires appeared more similar. The influence of HLA type on TCRB rearrangement stayed undetermined.

The isolated RNA, all of it, was reverse transcribed, so expressed TCRB transcripts were what got sequenced. Some clones are missing from TCRdb's copy, which holds only in-frame ones; the method was immunoSEQ multiplex PCR. This table holds about 340,000 clones, roughly 8% found once. This TCR was sampled from a woman between 18 and 30 years old in good health. The chain recombines TRBV7-6 with TRBJ2-2; possibly TRBD1 for D (6 bases). Sequences were obtained from central memory CD4+ T cells from blood. CDR3 in DNA: TGTGCCAGCAGCTTAGCCTCCAGGGGAAACCCCGGGGAGCTGTTTTTT. Translating gives CASSLASRGNPGELFF.